Listed below are T cell receptor beta chains from one sample, sequenced in a study of T cells in localized non-small cell lung cancer. Method: immunoSEQ multiplex PCR; TCRdb's copy keeps in-frame clones and lacks some. Found here are about 22,000 clones, less than 90% of them singletons; the top ten hold 20% to 25%. The sample here was PBMCs, taken before any cancer treatment. The origin of the receptors is a man aged 35 to 69 with stage II squamous cell lung carcinoma. CDR3s include the opening cysteine and the closing phenylalanine or tryptophan. The order of the fields is J gene, V gene, clone size, D gene, CDR3 DNA, CDR3 protein. The D gene is left open where the match is weak. A row's size may be missing; if present it is once, few, many or a size class.

TRBJ2-5,TRBV7-7,.,TRBD2,TGTGCTAGCAGCCCCCTAGCGGGGTACCAAGAGACCCAGTACTTC,CASSPLAGYQETQYF
TRBJ1-5,TRBV30,.,.,TGTGCCTGGGGGGACGGCAATCAGCCCCAGCATTTT,CAWGDGNQPQHF
TRBJ2-2,TRBV19,.,.,TGTGCCAGTACCCCTCAGGGACGGACCGGGGAGCTGTTTTTT,CASTPQGRTGELFF
TRBJ1-1,TRBV19,.,.,TGTGCCAGTAGCCCCATCGAGTTTTACACTGAAGCTTTCTTT,CASSPIEFYTEAFF
TRBJ2-3,TRBV7-2,.,TRBD1,TGTGCCAGCAGCCGACAGGGGATTTTCACAGATACGCAGTATTTT,CASSRQGIFTDTQYF
TRBJ1-1,TRBV27,.,.,TGTGCCAGCAGTTTGCTCCCCAGGGACGGCACTGAAGCTTTCTTT,CASSLLPRDGTEAFF
TRBJ2-5,TRBV10-1,few,TRBD1,TGCGCCAGCGATTATTTTAACGGGAAGGGGGCGACCTTAGGTGAGACCCAGTACTTC,CASDYFNGKGATLGETQYF
TRBJ1-1,TRBV7-9,few,.,TGTGCCAGCAGCCTCCCGGCCGCCCCGGGAACTGAAGCTTTCTTT,CASSLPAAPGTEAFF
TRBJ2-5,TRBV18,.,.,TGTGCCAGCTCACCATCGGACAGTCAAGAGACCCAGTACTTC,CASSPSDSQETQYF
TRBJ1-1,TRBV11-2,.,.,TGCGCCAGCAGCCTGGCGGACAACCCGAACACTGAAGCTTTCTTT,CASSLADNPNTEAFF
TRBJ2-1,TRBV19,.,.,TGTGCCAGTAGTTCCTCCCAATTTGGTAATGAGCAGTTCTTC,CASSSSQFGNEQFF
TRBJ2-5,TRBV5-4,.,TRBD2,TGTGCCAGCAGCCTTAGCGGGGGGGGCCAAGAGACCCAGTACTTC,CASSLSGGGQETQYF
TRBJ2-3,TRBV10-3,.,.,TGTGCCACCGCCTACCGGGGTACTAGCACAGATACGCAGTATTTT,CATAYRGTSTDTQYF
TRBJ1-4,TRBV18,.,.,TGTGCCAGCTCACCAGCGGGGGTCCTACTTAATGAAAAACTGTTTTTT,CASSPAGVLLNEKLFF
TRBJ2-3,TRBV7-2,.,.,TGTGCCAGCAGCCCCGGCAGCGGGTTAGATACGCAGTATTTT,CASSPGSGLDTQYF
TRBJ1-5,TRBV27,.,TRBD1,TGTGCCAGCGATCCCGGGACAGAACCCTTTAGCAATCAGCCCCAGCATTTT,CASDPGTEPFSNQPQHF
TRBJ2-1,TRBV9,.,.,TGTGCCAGCAGCGCCTCCGGGGGTGGTGAGCAGTTCTTC,CASSASGGGEQFF
TRBJ2-7,TRBV5-5,.,TRBD2,TGTGCCAGCAGCCACTACGGGACTAGCGGGCTCTACGAGCAGTACTTC,CASSHYGTSGLYEQYF
TRBJ2-3,TRBV28,.,.,TGTGCCAGCAGTTTAGGGGCTAGCGCGCAGTATTTT,CASSLGASAQYF
TRBJ1-4,TRBV7-9,medium-sized,TRBD1,TGTGCCAGCAGCCCCGGGACAGGGGGAATTGAAAAACTGTTTTTT,CASSPGTGGIEKLFF
TRBJ1-1,TRBV5-1,.,.,TGCGCCAGCAGCTTGAGTGCCGGGGTCACTGAAGCTTTCTTT,CASSLSAGVTEAFF
TRBJ1-2,TRBV6-6,.,.,TGTGCCAGCCTAGGCAGGGTTGGCTACACCTTC,CASLGRVGYTF
TRBJ2-3,TRBV27,.,.,TGTGCCAGCAGTTTATGGGGATCCAGGGGGGCCACAGATACGCAGTATTTT,CASSLWGSRGATDTQYF
TRBJ1-1,TRBV7-8,.,.,TGTGCCAGCAGCCCGACAGGAGAAGAAGCTTTCTTT,CASSPTGEEAFF
TRBJ2-2,TRBV5-1,.,.,TGCGCCAGCAGCTTGGTCCCATCCCGGGGCACCGGGGAGCTGTTTTTT,CASSLVPSRGTGELFF
TRBJ2-7,TRBV4-3,.,.,TGCGCCAGCAGCCAAGAGCGACAGGTTACCTACGAGCAGTACTTC,CASSQERQVTYEQYF
TRBJ2-7,TRBV28,.,.,TGTGCCAGCAGTCCGCGGGTGCAGAGTAGCGAGCAGTACTTC,CASSPRVQSSEQYF
TRBJ2-5,TRBV7-2,.,.,TGTGCCAGCACCCCGCGGCGGCAAGAGACCCAGTACTTC,CASTPRRQETQYF
TRBJ1-1,TRBV5-6,.,TRBD1,TGTGCCAGCAGCTCAACGTCCGGGACAGGGGCCATTGAAGCTTTCTTT,CASSSTSGTGAIEAFF
TRBJ1-2,TRBV7-2,.,.,TGTGCCAGCAGCCCCGATGCGGGGGGATCCTATGGCTACACCTTC,CASSPDAGGSYGYTF
TRBJ2-1,TRBV7-3,.,.,TGTGCCAGCAGCTTAAAAGGCGCGAGAAGCTACAATGAGCAGTTCTTC,CASSLKGARSYNEQFF
TRBJ1-1,TRBV18,.,TRBD1,TGTGCCAGCTCACCGGCAGGGGGGGCTGAAGCTTTCTTT,CASSPAGGAEAFF
TRBJ1-5,TRBV6-1,few,TRBD1,TGTGCCAGCAGTGATCCGACAGGGTCTCAGCCCCAGCATTTT,CASSDPTGSQPQHF
TRBJ2-5,TRBV11-2,.,.,TGTGCCAGCAGCTTAGATCGCGGAACCCTCGAGACCCAGTACTTC,CASSLDRGTLETQYF
TRBJ1-1,TRBV5-1,.,TRBD1,TGCGCCAGCAGCTTGTCGACAGGGCAGGATGAAGCTTTCTTT,CASSLSTGQDEAFF
TRBJ2-7,TRBV7-2,.,.,TGTGCCAGCAGCTTAGCAGGTAATCAAGCTACCTACGAGCAGTACTTC,CASSLAGNQATYEQYF
TRBJ1-4,TRBV9,.,TRBD1,TGTGCCAGCAGCGCCACAGGGGGAGATGAAAAACTGTTTTTT,CASSATGGDEKLFF
TRBJ2-2,TRBV28,few,.,TGTGCCAGCACCGCCGGAGCCCGGAACACCGGGGAGCTGTTTTTT,CASTAGARNTGELFF
TRBJ1-4,TRBV11-2,once,TRBD1,TGTGCCAGCAGCTTAACAGGGGGAAATGAAAAACTGTTTTTT,CASSLTGGNEKLFF
TRBJ2-7,TRBV6-1,.,.,TGTGCCAGCAGTGAAGTGACAGGGAGGGACTACGAGCAGTACTTC,CASSEVTGRDYEQYF
TRBJ2-7,TRBV5-1,.,.,TGCGCCAGCAGCTTGCGTAGGGCCTACGAGCAGTACTTC,CASSLRRAYEQYF